This T cell receptor (beta chain) was found in a study of T-cell reconstitution after alpha-beta-depleted transplantation in children. Broader study findings: Several hundred expanded graft clones reportedly supplied alpha-beta T cells about two months after transplant. Hyperexpanded clones declined; after one year, newly produced T cells mostly supplied diversity.

A note on this clonotype: What it binds is unknown.

Preparing the TCRbeta library involved the use of unique molecular identifiers. TCRdb independently ran MiXCR on the PCR reads; one entry per CDR3 protein. The table lists roughly 570,000 distinct CDR3 sequences, over 25% of them singletons. This CDR3 is built from 14 residues. The germline V and J ends were trimmed by 1 base and 0 bases, with 7 bases remaining between them. From germline, CDR1 is SGHRS and CDR2 YFSETQ. The origin of this receptor is a boy younger than two with Wiskott-Aldrich syndrome, due to receive a stem cell transplant. The V and J genes are TRBV5-1 and TRBJ2-5; unclear D gene. This sample comprised PBMCs, obtained before TCRalphabeta/CD19-depleted stem cell transplant. The CDR3 DNA reads TGCGCCAGCAGCTTGAGTCTGTACCAAGAGACCCAGTACTTC. This gives the protein CASSLSLYQETQYF.